This TCR beta chain was captured in a study of breast tumors, draining lymph nodes, adjacent tissues. Study results and limitations: Compared with basal-like, luminal-like tumors shared significantly more repertoire with nontumor tissue. Tumor T cell lymph node origin was a supported hypothesis, not proven. Findings are consistent with lymph node origin and intratumoral expansion of most tumor T cells. Tumor TCR diversity was below lymph nodes but above nontumor tissue.

With regard to this clonotype: Its antigen is unidentified. An end of the junction does not agree with germline; a read error may underlie this.

This CDR3 spans 19 amino acids. Germline V gene sequence: CDR1 SGDLS, CDR2 YYNGEE. Using its own MiXCR run on the multiplex PCR reads, TCRdb lists one record per CDR3 protein. This table has 290,000 or so distinct CDR3 sequences, over 30% appearing once. Axillary draining lymph nodes of breast cancer patients supplied the node samples. Sequenced: axillary lymph node tissue. The receptor was derived from a female donor with breast cancer. Some clones in this sample may be carry-over from other donors' samples. The chain carries TRBV9 and TRBJ2-6; TRBD1 aligns across 10 bases. The CDR3 here is CASSVPRGQGTSAANVLTF. CDR3 coding DNA: TGTGCCAGCAGCGTACCCCGGGGACAGGGGACCTCTGCGGCCAACGTCCTGACTTTC.